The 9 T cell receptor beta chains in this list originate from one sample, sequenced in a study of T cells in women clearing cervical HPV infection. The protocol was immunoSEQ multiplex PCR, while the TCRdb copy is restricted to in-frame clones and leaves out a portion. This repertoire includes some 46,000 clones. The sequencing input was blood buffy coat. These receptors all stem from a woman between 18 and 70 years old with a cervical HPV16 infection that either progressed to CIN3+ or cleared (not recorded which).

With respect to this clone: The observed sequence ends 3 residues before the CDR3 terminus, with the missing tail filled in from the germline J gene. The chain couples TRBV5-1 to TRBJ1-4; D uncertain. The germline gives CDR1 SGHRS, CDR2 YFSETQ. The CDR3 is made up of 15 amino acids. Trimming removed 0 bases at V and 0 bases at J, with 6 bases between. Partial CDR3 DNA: TGCGCCAGCAGCTTGGTGCCGGCAACTAATGAAAAA. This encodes CASSLVPATNEK. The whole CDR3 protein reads CASSLVPATNEKLFF. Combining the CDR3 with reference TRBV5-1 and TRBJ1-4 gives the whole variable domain KAGVTQTPRYLIKTRGQQVTLSCSPISGHRSVSWYQQTPGQGLQFLFEYFSETQRNKGNFPGRFSGRQFSNSRSEMNVSTLELGDSALYLCASSLVPATNEKLFFGSGTQLSVL.

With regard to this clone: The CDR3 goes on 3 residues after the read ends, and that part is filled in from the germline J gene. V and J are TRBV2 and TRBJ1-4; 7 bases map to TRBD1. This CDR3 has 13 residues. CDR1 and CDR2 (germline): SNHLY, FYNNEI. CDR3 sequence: CASGSGGNSPLFF. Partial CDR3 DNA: TGTGCCAGCGGTTCAGGGGGGAATTCACCA.

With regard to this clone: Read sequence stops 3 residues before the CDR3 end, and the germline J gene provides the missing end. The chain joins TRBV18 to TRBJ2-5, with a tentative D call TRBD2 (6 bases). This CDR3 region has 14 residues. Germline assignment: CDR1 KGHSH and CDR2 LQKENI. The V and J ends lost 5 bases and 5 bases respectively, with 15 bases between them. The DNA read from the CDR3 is TGTGCCAGCTCAGTCGGTACTAGCCTCGAGACC. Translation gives CASSVGTSLET. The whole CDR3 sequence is CASSVGTSLETQYF.

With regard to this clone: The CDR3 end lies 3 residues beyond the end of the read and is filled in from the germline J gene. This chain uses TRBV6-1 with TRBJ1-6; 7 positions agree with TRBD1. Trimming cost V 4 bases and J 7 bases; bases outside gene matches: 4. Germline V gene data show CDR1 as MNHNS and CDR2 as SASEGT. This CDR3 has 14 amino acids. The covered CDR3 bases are TGTGCCAGCAGTGCCGACAGGGTGAATTCACCC. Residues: CASSADRVNSP. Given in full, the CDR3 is CASSADRVNSPLHF.

The CDR3 loop reads CASSLGIAGSYEQYF. The CDR3 bases that were read are TGTGCCAGCAGCTTGGGGATAGCGGGTTCATACGAG. The chain is built from TRBV5-4 and TRBJ2-7; TRBD2 aligns across 7 bases. The read ends 3 residues early relative to the CDR3; the germline J gene fills the gap. The CDR3 contains 15 residues. The V gene's germline CDR1 is SGHNT and CDR2 YYREEE (reference sequence). Trimming took 0 bases from V and 4 from J; bases not matched to a gene: 7.

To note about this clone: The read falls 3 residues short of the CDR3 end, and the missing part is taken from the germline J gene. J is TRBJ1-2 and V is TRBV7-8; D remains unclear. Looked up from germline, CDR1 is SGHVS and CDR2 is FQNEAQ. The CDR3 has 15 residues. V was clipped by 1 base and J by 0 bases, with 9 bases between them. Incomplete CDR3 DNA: TGTGCCAGCAGCTTAGTCGACATAGCTAACTATGGC. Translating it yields CASSLVDIANYG. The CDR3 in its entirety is CASSLVDIANYGYTF.

The CDR3 bases that were read are TGTGCCAGCAGCTTAGCAGGAGGCACAGATACC. It translates to CASSLAGGTDT. The whole CDR3 protein is CASSLAGGTDTYTF. The chain employs TRBV7-6 and TRBJ1-2; D not resolved. The sequence runs out 3 residues before the end of the CDR3; the remainder is reconstructed from the germline J gene. Germline CDR1 and CDR2: SGHVS and FNYEAQ. The CDR3 is 14 residues long.

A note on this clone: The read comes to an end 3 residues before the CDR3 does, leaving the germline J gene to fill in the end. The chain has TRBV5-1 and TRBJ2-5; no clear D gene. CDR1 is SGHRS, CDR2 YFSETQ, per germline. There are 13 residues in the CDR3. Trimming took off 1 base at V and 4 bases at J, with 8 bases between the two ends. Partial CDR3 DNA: TGCGCCAGCAGCTTGAGCATCGGAGAGACC. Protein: CASSLSIGET. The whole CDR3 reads CASSLSIGETQYF.

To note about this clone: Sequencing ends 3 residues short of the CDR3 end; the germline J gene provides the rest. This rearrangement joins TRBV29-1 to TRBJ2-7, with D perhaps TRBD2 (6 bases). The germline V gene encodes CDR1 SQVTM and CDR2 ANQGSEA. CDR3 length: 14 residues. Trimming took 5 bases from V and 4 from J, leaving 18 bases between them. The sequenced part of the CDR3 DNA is TGCAGCGTTATCAAAGACAGTGGGGGGTACGAG. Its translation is CSVIKDSGGYE. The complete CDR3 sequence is CSVIKDSGGYEQYF.